This T cell receptor (beta chain) was observed in a study of blood T cell repertoires in COVID-19. Original processing notes: From reference gene primer amplification, estimates of nucleated cell counts were derived. Profiling relied on immunoSEQ multiplex PCR, and the TCRdb table lists in-frame clones only, not all of them. That table furnishes V, J and clone size, whereas the DNA furnished D and trimming. The sample carries approximately 320,000 clones, roughly 85% recorded once. Trimming cost V 6 bases and J 4 bases, with 10 bases left between them. The CDR3 is 13 amino acids. CDR1 and CDR2 (germline): SQVTM, ANQGSEA.

Sample: peripheral blood. The chain employs TRBV29-1 and TRBJ1-6, with a weak D call TRBD1 (6 bases). The sequence derives from a human donor in a cohort sampled during active COVID-19. Written as DNA, the CDR3 is TGCAGCGTGCGGACAGAGTATAATTCACCCCTCCACTTT. Translation: CSVRTEYNSPLHF. Using reference TRBV29-1 and TRBJ1-6 for the parts outside the CDR3, the full variable domain is SAVISQKPSRDICQRGTSLTIQCQVDSQVTMMFWYRQQPGQSLTLIATANQGSEATYESGFVIDKFPISRPNLTFSTLTVSNMSPEDSSIYLCSVRTEYNSPLHFGNGTRLTVT.